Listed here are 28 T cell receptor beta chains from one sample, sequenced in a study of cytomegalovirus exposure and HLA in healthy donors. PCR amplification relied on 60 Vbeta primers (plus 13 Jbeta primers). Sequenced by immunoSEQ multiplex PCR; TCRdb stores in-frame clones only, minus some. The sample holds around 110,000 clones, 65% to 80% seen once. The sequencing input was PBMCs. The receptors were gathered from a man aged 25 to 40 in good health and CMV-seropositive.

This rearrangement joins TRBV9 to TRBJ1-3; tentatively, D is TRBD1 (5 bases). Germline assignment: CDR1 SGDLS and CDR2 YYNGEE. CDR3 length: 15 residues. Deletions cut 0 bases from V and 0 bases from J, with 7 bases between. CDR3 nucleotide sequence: TGTGCCAGCAGCGTAGGGACACTCTCTGGAAACACCATATATTTT. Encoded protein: CASSVGTLSGNTIYF.

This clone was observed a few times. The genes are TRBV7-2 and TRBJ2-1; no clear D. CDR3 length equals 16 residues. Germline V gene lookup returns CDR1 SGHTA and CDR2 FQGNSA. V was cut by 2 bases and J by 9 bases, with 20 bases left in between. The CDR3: CASSLNLLVGMGEQFF. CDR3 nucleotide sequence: TGTGCCAGCAGCTTAAATCTCCTAGTGGGTATGGGTGAGCAGTTCTTC.

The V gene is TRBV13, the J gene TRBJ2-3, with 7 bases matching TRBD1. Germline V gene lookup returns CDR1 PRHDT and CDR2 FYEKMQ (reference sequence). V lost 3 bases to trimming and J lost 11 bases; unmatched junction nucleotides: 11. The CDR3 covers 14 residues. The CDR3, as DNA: TGTGCCAGCAGCTTGGGGCCTGGACCAGGGGGGCAGTATTTT. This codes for CASSLGPGPGGQYF.

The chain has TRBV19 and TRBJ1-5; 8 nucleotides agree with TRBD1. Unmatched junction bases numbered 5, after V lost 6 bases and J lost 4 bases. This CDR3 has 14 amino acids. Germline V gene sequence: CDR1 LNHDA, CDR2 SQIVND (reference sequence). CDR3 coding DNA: TGTGCCAGTAGAAAGACAGGGGATAATCAGCCCCAGCATTTT. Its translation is CASRKTGDNQPQHF.

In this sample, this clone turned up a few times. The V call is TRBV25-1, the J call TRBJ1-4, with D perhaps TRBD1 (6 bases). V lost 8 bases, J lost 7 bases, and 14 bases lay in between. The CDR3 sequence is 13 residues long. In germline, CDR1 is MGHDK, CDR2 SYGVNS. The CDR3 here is CASGTGFGEKLFF. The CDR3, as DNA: TGTGCCAGCGGAACAGGGTTCGGTGAAAAACTGTTTTTT.

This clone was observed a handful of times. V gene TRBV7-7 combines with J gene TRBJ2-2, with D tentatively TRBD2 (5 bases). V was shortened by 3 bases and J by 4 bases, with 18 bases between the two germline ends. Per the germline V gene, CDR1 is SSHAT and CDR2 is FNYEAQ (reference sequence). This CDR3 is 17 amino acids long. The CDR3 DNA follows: TGTGCCAGCAGCTTTCACGAGTCGAGGGATTTCACCGGGGAGCTGTTTTTT. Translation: CASSFHESRDFTGELFF.

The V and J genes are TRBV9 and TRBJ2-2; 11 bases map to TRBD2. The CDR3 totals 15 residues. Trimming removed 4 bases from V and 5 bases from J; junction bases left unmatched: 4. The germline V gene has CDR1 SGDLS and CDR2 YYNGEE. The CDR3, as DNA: TGTGCCAGCAGCAAACGACTAGCGGGAACCGGGGAGCTGTTTTTT. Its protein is CASSKRLAGTGELFF.

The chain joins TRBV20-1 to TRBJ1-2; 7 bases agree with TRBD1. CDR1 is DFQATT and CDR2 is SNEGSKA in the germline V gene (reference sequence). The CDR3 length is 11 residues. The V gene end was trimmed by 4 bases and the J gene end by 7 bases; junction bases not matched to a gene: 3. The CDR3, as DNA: TGCAGTGCTATCCCAGGGGGTGGCTACACCTTC. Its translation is CSAIPGGGYTF.

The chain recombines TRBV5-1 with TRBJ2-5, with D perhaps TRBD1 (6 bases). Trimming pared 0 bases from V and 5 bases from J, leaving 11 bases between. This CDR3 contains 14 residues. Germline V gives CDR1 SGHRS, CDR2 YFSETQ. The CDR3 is CASSLEPGDETQYF. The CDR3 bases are TGCGCCAGCAGCTTGGAACCAGGGGATGAGACCCAGTACTTC.

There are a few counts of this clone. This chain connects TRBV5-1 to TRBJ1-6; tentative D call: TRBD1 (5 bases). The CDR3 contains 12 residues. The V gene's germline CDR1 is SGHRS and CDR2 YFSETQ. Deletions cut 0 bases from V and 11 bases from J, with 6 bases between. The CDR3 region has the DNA TGCGCCAGCAGCTTGGCAGGGACACCCCTCCACTTT. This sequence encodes CASSLAGTPLHF.

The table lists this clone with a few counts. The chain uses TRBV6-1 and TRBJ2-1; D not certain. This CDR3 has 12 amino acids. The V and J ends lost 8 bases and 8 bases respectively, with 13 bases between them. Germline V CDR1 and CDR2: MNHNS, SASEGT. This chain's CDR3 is CASLNTKDEQFF. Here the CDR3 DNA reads TGTGCCAGCTTGAACACCAAAGATGAGCAGTTCTTC.

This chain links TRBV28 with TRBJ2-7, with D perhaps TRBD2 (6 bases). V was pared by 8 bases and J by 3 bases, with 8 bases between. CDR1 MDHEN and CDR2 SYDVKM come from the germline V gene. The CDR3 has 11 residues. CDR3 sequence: CASRDFYEQYF. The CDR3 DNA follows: TGTGCCAGCCGGGACTTCTACGAGCAGTACTTC. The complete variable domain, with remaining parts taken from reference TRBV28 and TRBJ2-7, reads DVKVTQSSRYLVKRTGEKVFLECVQDMDHENMFWYRQDPGLGLRLIYFSYDVKMKEKGDIPEGYSVSREKKERFSLILESASTNQTSMYLCASRDFYEQYFGPGTRLTVT.

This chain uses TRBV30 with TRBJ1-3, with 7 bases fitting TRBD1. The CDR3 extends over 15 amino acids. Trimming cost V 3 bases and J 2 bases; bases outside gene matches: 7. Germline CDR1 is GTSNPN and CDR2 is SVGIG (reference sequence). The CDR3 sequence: CAWSEGTATGNTIYF. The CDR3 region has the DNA TGTGCCTGGAGCGAGGGGACAGCAACTGGAAACACCATATATTTT.

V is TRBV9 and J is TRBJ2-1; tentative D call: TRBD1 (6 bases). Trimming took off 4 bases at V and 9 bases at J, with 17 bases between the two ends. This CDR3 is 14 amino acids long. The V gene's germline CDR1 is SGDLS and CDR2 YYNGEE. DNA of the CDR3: TGTGCCAGCAGCCAGCAAGTGGGGGCAGGTGAGCAGTTCTTC. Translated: CASSQQVGAGEQFF.

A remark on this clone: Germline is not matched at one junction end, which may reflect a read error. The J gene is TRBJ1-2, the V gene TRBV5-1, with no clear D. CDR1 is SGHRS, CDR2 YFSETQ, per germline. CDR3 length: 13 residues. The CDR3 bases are TGCGCCAGCAGCGCCGAAACCGGGTATGGCTACCCCTTC. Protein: CASSAETGYGYPF.

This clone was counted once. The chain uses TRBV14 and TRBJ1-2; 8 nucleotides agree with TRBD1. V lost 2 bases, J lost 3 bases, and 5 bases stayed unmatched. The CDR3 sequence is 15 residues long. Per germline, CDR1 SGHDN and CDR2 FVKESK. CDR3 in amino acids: CASSQRRGQDYGYTF. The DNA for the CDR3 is TGTGCCAGCAGCCAACGACGGGGACAGGACTATGGCTACACCTTC.

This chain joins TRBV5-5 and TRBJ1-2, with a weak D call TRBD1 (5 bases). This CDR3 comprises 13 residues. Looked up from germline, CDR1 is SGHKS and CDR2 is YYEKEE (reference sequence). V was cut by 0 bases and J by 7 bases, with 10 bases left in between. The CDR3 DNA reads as TGTGCCAGCAGCTTGGGGGGGGAGTTTGGCTACACCTTC. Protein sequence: CASSLGGEFGYTF.

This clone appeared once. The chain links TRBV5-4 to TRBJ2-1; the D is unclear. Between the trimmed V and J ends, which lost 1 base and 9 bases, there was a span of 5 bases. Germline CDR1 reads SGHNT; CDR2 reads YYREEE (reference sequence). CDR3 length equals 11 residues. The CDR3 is CASSLRGEQFF. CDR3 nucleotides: TGTGCCAGCAGCTTGAGAGGTGAGCAGTTCTTC. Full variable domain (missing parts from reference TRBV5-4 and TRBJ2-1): ETGVTQSPTHLIKTRGQQVTLRCSSQSGHNTVSWYQQALGQGPQFIFQYYREEENGRGNFPPRFSGLQFPNYSSELNVNALELDDSALYLCASSLRGEQFFGPGTRLTVL.

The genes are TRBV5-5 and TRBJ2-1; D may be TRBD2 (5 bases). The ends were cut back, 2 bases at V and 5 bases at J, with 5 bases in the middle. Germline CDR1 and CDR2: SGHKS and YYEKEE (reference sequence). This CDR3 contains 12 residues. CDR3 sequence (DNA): TGTGCCAGCAGCTTCGGGGACAATGAGCAGTTCTTC. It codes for CASSFGDNEQFF.

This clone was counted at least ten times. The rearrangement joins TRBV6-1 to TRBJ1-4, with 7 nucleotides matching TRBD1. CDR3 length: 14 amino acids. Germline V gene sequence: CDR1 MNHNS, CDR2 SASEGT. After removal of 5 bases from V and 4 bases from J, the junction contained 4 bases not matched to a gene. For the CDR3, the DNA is TGTGCCAGCAGTCTCGGACAGGATAATGAAAAACTGTTTTTT. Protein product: CASSLGQDNEKLFF.

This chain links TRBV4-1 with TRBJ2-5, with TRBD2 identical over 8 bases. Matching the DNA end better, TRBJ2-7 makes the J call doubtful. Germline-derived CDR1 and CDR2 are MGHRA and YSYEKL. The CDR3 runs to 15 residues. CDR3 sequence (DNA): TGCGCCAGCAGCACCCACGACGGGGGGGCCTACGAGCAGTACTTC. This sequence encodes CASSTHDGGAYEQYF.

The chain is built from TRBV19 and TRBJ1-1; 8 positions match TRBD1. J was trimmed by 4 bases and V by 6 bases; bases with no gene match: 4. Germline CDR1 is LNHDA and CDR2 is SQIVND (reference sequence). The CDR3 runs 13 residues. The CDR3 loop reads CASRWQGATEAFF. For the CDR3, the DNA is TGTGCCAGTAGGTGGCAGGGGGCCACTGAAGCTTTCTTT. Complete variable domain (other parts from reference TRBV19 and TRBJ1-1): DGGITQSPKYLFRKEGQNVTLSCEQNLNHDAMYWYRQDPGQGLRLIYYSQIVNDFQKGDIAEGYSVSREKKESFPLTVTSAQKNPTAFYLCASRWQGATEAFFGQGTRLTVV.

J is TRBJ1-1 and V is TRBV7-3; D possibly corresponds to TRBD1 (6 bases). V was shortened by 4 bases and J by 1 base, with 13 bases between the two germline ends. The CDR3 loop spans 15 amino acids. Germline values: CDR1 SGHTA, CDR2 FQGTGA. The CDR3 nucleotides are TGTGCCAGCAGCTCGTGGGGGGGCCAGAACACTGAAGCTTTCTTT. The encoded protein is CASSSWGGQNTEAFF.

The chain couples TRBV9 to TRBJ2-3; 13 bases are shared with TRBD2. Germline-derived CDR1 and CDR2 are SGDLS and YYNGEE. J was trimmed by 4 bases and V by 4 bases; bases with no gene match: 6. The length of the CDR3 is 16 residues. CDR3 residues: CASSTWTSGGPDTQYF. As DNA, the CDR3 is TGTGCCAGCAGCACCTGGACTAGCGGGGGACCAGATACGCAGTATTTT.

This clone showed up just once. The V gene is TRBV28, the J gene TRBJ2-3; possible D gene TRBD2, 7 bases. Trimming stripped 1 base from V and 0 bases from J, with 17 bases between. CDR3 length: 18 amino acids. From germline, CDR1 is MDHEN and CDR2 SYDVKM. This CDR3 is CASSLSGGGLPSTDTQYF. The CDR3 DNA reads TGTGCCAGCAGTTTATCTGGCGGGGGCCTACCTAGCACAGATACGCAGTATTTT.

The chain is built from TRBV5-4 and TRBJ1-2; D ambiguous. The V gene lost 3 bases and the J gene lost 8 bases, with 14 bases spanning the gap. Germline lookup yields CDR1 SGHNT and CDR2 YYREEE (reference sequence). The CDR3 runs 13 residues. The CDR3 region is CASSSLQNGGYTF. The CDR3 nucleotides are TGTGCCAGCAGCTCACTACAAAACGGGGGCTACACCTTC. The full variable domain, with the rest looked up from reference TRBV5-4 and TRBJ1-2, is ETGVTQSPTHLIKTRGQQVTLRCSSQSGHNTVSWYQQALGQGPQFIFQYYREEENGRGNFPPRFSGLQFPNYSSELNVNALELDDSALYLCASSSLQNGGYTFGSGTRLTVV.

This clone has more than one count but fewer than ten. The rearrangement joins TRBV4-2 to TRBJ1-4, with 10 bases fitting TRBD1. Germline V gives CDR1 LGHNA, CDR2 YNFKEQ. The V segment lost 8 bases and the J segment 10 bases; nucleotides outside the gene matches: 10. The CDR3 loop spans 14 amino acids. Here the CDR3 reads CASRLGTGEGKLFF. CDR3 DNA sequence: TGTGCCAGCCGGCTCGGGACAGGGGAGGGAAAACTGTTTTTT.

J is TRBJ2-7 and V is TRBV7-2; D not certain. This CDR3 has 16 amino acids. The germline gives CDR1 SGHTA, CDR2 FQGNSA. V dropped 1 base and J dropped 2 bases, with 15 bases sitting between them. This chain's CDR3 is CASSLDALDIPYEQYF. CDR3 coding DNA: TGTGCCAGCAGCTTAGACGCCCTTGACATACCCTACGAGCAGTACTTC.